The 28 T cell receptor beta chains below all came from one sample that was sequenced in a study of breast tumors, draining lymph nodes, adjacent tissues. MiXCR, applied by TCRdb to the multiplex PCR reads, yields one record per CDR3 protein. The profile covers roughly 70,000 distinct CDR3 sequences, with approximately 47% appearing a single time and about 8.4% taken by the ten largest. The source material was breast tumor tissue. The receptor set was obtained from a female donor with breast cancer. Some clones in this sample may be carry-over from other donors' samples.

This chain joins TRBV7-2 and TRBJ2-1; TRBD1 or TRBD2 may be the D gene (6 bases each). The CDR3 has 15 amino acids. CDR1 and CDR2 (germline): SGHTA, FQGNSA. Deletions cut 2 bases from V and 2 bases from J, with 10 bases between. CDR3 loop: CASSLNGGTYNEQFF. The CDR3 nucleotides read TGTGCCAGCAGCTTAAACGGGGGCACCTACAATGAGCAGTTCTTC.

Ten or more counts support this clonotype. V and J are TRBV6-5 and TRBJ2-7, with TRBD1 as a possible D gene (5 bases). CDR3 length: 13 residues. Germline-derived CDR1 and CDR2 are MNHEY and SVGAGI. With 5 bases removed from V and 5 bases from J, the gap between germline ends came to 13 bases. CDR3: CASSHRQGDEQYF. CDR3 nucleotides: TGTGCCAGCAGTCACCGTCAGGGTGACGAGCAGTACTTC.

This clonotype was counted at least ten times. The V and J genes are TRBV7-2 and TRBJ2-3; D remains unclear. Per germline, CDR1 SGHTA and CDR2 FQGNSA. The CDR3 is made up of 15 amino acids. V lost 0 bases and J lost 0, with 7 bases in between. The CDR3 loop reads CASSLALISTDTQYF. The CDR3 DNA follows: TGTGCCAGCAGCTTAGCCCTGATCAGCACAGATACGCAGTATTTT.

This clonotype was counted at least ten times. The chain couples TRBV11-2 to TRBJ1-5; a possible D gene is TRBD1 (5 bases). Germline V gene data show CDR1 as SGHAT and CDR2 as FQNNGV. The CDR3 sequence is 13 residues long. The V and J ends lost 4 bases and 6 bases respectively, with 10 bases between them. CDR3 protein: CASSSGTLQPQHF. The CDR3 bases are TGTGCCAGCAGCTCCGGGACCCTTCAGCCCCAGCATTTT.

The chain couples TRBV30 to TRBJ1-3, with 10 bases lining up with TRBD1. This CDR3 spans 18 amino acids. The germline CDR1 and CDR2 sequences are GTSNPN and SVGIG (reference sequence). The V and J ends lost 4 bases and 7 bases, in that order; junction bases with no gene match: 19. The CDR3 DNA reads TGTGCCTGGATCCCCCAGTTGGGTAGCGGGACAGGGGCCAACACCATATATTTT. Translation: CAWIPQLGSGTGANTIYF.

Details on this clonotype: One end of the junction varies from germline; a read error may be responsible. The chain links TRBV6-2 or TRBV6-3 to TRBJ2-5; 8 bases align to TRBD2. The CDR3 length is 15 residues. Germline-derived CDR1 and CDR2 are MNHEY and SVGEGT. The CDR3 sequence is CASSHSGLVPPTQYF. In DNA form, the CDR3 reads TGTGCCAGCAGTCACTCGGGACTAGTGCCCCCGACCCAGTACTTC.

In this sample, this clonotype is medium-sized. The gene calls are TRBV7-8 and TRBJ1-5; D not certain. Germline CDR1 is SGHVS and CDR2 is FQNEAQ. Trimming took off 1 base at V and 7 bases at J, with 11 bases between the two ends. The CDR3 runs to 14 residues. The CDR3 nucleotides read TGTGCCAGCAGCTTAGAGTCAGGTATCCAGCCCCAGCATTTT. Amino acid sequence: CASSLESGIQPQHF.

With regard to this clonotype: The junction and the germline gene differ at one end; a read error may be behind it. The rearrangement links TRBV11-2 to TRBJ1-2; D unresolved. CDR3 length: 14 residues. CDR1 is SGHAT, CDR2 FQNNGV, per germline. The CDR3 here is CASSPDRDQYDYTF. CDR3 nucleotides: TGTGCCAGCAGTCCCGATAGAGACCAGTATGACTACACCTTC.

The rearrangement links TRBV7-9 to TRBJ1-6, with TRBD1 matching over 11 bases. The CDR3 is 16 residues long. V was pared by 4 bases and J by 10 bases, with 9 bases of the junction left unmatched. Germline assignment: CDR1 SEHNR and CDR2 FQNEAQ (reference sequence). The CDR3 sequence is CASSSLDGTGGSPLHF. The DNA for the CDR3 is TGTGCCAGCAGCTCCCTGGACGGGACAGGGGGATCACCCCTCCACTTT. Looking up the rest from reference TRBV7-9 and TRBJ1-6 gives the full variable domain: DTGVSQNPRHKITKRGQNVTFRCDPISEHNRLYWYRQTLGQGPEFLTYFQNEAQLEKSRLLSDRFSAERPKGSFSTLEIQRTEQGDSAMYLCASSSLDGTGGSPLHFGNGTRLTVT.

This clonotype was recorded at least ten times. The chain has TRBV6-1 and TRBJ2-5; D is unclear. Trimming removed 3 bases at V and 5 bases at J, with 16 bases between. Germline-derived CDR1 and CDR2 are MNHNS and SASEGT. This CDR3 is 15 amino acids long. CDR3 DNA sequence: TGTGCCAGCAGTGACATGTCCGGGCGGTGGGAGACCCAGTACTTC. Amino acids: CASSDMSGRWETQYF.

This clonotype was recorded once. The CDR3 sequence is CASEPERDGGNEQFF. CDR3 coding DNA: TGTGCCAGCGAGCCAGAAAGGGATGGGGGCAATGAGCAGTTCTTC. V usage is TRBV4-2 and J usage is TRBJ2-1, with D perhaps TRBD1 or TRBD2 (5 bases each). The CDR3 extends over 15 amino acids. Trimming removed 8 bases at V and 6 bases at J, with 20 bases between. The germline V gene has CDR1 LGHNA and CDR2 YNFKEQ.

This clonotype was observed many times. The CDR3 nucleotides read TGTGCCAGCAGTCCGTGGACTAGCTCAAACTACGAGCAGTACTTC. Protein: CASSPWTSSNYEQYF. The genes are TRBV6-5 and TRBJ2-7; TRBD2 matches at 8 bases. This CDR3 region has 15 residues. The V gene's germline CDR1 is MNHEY and CDR2 SVGAGI. J gave up 3 bases and V 5 bases, and 9 bases lay outside the gene matches.

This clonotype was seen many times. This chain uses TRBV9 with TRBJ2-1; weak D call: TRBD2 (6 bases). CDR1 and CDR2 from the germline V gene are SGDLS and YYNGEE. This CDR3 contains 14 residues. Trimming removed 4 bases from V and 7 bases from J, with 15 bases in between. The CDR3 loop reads CASSPTPGDNEQFF. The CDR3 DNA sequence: TGTGCCAGCAGCCCAACCCCGGGGGATAATGAGCAGTTCTTC.

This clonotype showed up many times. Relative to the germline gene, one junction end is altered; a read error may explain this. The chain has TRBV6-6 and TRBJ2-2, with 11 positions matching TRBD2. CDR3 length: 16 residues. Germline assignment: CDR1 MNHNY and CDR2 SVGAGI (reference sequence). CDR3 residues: CASSHSGTSGTGELFF. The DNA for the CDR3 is TGTGCCAGCAGTCACTCTGGGACTAGCGGCACCGGGGAGCTGTTTTTT.

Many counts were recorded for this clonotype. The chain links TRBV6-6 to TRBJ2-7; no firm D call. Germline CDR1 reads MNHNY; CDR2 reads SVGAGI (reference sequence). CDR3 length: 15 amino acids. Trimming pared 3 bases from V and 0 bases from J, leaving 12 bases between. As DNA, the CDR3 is TGTGCCAGCAGTTATGGTCAGTGGGGCTCCTACGAGCAGTACTTC. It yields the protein CASSYGQWGSYEQYF.

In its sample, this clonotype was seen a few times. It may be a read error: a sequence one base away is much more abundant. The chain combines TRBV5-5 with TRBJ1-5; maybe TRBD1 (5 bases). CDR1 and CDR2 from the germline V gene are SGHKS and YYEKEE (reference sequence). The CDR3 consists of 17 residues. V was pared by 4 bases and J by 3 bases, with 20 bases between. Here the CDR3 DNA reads TGTGCCAGCAGCACGGTGGGACCCGAGGGGTTCAATCAGCCCCAGCATTTT. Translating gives CASSTVGPEGFNQPQHF.

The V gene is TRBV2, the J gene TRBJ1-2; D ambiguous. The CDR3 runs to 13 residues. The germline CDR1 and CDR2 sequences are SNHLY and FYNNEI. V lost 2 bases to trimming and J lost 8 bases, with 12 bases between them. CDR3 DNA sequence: TGTGCCAGCAGTGAATTCCAGGTCGGAGGCTACACCTTC. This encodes CASSEFQVGGYTF.

The CDR3 loop is CSSLAWGGGEQYF. The DNA of the CDR3 is TGCAGCAGTTTAGCATGGGGAGGGGGAGAGCAGTACTTC. The chain links TRBV29-1 to TRBJ2-7, with D perhaps TRBD2 (7 bases). Per germline, CDR1 SQVTM and CDR2 ANQGSEA. The CDR3 loop spans 13 amino acids. V gave up 8 bases and J gave up 7 bases, with 21 bases separating them.

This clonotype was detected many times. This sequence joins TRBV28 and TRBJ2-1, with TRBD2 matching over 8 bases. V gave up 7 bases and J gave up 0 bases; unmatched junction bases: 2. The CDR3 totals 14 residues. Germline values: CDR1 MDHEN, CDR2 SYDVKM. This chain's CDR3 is CASKTSGSYNEQFF. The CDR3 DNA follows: TGTGCCAGCAAAACTAGCGGCTCCTACAATGAGCAGTTCTTC.

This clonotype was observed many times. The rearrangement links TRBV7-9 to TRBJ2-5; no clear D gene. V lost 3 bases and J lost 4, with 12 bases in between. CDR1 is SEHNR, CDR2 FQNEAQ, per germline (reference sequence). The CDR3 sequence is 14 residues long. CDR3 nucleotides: TGTGCCAGCAGCTTCTTCTGGTCCCTAGAGACCCAGTACTTC. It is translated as CASSFFWSLETQYF.

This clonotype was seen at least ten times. The CDR3 DNA reads TGTGCCAGTAGTACCGCCCGACTAGCGGGATTCACAGATACGCAGTATTTT. Translated, it gives CASSTARLAGFTDTQYF. The chain has TRBV19 and TRBJ2-3; 11 positions agree with TRBD2. V lost 4 bases to trimming and J lost 2 bases; unmatched junction nucleotides: 8. Per germline, CDR1 LNHDA and CDR2 SQIVND (reference sequence). The CDR3 runs 17 residues. The whole variable domain, remainder taken from reference TRBV19 and TRBJ2-3, is DGGITQSPKYLFRKEGQNVTLSCEQNLNHDAMYWYRQDPGQGLRLIYYSQIVNDFQKGDIAEGYSVSREKKESFPLTVTSAQKNPTAFYLCASSTARLAGFTDTQYFGPGTRLTVL.

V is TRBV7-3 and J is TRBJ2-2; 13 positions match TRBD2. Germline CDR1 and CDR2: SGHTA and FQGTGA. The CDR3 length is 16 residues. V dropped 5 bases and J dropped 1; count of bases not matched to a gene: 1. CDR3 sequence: CASSRTSGRNTGELFF. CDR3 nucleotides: TGTGCCAGCAGCCGGACTAGCGGGAGGAACACCGGGGAGCTGTTTTTT.

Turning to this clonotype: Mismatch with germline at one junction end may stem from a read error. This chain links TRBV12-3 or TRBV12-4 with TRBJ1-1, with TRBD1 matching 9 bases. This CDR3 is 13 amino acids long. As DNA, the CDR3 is TGTGCCAGCAGTCTAGCCGGGACAGGGTTGGCTCTCTTT. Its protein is CASSLAGTGLALF.

CDR3 nucleotide sequence: TGTGCCAGCAGCGGCGGGACTAGCGGGTCGAACACCGGGGAGCTGTTTTTT. It translates to CASSGGTSGSNTGELFF. The V call is TRBV5-8, the J call TRBJ2-2, with TRBD2 identical over 12 bases. This CDR3 comprises 17 residues. Trimming cost V 4 bases and J 0 bases; bases outside gene matches: 4. Per germline, CDR1 SGHTS and CDR2 YDEGEE. Based on the CDR3 plus reference TRBV5-8 and TRBJ2-2, the full variable domain is EAGVTQSPTHLIKTRGQQATLRCSPISGHTSVYWYQQALGLGLQFLLWYDEGEERNRGNFPPRFSGRQFPNYSSELNVNALELEDSALYLCASSGGTSGSNTGELFFGEGSRLTVL.

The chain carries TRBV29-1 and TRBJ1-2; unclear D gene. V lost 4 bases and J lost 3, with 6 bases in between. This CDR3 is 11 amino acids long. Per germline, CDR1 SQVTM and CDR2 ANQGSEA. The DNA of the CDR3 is TGCAGCGTTGTTGGGCACTATGGCTACACCTTC. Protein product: CSVVGHYGYTF.

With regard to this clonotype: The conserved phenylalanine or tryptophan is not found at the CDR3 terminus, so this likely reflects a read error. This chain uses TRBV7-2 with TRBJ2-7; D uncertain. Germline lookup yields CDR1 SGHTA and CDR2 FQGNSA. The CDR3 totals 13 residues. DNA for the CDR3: TGTGCCAGCAGCTTTACTTTTTCCTACGGGCAGTACTCC. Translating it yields CASSFTFSYGQYS.

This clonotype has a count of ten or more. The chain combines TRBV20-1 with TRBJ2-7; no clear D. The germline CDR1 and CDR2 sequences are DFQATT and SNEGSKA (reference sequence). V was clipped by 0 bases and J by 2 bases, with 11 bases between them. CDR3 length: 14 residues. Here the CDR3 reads CSARDRVRAYEQYF. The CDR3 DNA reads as TGCAGTGCTAGAGATCGGGTTAGGGCCTACGAGCAGTACTTC.

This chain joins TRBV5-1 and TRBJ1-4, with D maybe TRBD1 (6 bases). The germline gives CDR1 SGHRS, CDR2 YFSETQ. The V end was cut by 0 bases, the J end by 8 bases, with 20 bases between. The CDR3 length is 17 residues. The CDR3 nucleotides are TGCGCCAGCAGCTTGGAACAGGGACTCCGTTTTGAAGAAAAACTGTTTTTT. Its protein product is CASSLEQGLRFEEKLFF.